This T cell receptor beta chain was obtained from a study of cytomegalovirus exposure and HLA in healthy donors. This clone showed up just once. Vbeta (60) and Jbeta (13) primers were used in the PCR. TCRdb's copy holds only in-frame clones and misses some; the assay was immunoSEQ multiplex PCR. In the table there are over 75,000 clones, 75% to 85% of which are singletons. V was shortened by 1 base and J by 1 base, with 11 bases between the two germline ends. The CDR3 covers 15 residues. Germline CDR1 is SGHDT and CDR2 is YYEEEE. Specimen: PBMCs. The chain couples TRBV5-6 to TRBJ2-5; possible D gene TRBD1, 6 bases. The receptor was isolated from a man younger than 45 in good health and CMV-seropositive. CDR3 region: CASSLRRGGQETQYF. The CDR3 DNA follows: TGTGCCAGCAGCTTGAGGAGAGGGGGCCAAGAGACCCAGTACTTC.